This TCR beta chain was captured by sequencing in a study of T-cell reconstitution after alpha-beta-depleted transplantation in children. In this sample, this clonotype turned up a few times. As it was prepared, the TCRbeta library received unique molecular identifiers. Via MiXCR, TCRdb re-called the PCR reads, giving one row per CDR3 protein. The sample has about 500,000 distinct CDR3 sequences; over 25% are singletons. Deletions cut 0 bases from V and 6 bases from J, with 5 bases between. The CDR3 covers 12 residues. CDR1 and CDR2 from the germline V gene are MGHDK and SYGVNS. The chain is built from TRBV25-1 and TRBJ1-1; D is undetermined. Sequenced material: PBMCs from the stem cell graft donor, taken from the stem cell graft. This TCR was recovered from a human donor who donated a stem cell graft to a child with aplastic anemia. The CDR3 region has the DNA TGTGCCAGCAGTGAATATCAGTCTGAAGCTTTCTTT. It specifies CASSEYQSEAFF.